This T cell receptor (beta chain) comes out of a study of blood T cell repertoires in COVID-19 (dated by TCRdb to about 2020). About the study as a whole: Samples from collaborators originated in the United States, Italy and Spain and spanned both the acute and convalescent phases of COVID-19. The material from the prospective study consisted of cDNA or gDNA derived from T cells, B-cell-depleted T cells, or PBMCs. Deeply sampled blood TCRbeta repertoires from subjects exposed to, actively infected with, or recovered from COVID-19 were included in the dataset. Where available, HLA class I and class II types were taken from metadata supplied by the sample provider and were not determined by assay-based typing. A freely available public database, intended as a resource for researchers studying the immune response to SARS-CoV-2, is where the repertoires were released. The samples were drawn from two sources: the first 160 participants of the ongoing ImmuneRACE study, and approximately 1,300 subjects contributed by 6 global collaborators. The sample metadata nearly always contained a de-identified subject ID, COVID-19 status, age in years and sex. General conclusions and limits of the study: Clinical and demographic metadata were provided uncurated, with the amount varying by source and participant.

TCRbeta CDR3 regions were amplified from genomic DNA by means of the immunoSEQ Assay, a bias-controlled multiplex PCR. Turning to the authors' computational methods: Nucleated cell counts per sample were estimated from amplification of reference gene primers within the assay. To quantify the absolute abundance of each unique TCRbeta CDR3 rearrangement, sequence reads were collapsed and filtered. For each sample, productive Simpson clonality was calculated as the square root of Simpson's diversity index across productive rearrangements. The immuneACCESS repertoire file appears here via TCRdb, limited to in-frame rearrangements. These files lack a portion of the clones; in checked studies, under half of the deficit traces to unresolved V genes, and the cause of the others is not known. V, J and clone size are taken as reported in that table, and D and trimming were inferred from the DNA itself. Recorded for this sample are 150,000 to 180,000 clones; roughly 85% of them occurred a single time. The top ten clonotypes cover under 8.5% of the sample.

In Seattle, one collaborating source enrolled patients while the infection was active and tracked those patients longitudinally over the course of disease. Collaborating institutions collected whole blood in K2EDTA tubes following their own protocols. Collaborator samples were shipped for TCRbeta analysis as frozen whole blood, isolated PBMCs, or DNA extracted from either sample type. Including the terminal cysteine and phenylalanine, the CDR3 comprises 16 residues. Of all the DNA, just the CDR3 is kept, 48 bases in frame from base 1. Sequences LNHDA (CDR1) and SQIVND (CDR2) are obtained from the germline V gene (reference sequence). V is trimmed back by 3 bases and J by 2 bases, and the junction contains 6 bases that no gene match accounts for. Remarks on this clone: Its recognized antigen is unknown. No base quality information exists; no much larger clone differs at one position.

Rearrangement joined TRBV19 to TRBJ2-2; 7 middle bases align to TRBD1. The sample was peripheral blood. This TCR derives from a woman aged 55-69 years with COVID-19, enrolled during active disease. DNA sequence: TGTGCCAGTAGTATCGGAAGGGGGCCTAACACCGGGGAGCTGTTTTTT. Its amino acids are CASSIGRGPNTGELFF.